This record looks at one T cell receptor (beta chain) sequence and its context. This sample was taken from a study of cytomegalovirus exposure and HLA in healthy donors. Primers: 60 Vbeta forward and 13 Jbeta reverse. TCRdb keeps only in-frame clones here, not all; method: immunoSEQ multiplex PCR. This table holds over 150,000 clones, approximately 80% found once. Trimming stripped 1 base from V and 4 bases from J, with 11 bases between. Germline V gene data show CDR1 as SEHNR and CDR2 as FQNEAQ (reference sequence). The CDR3 covers 15 residues. The clonotype was recovered from a woman aged 40 to 50 in good health and CMV-seropositive. The chain has TRBV7-9 and TRBJ2-1; possibly TRBD2 for D (6 bases). Sequencing was performed on PBMCs. The CDR3 sequence: CASSLGRGRYNEQFF. CDR3 coding DNA: TGTGCCAGCAGCTTAGGGAGGGGAAGGTACAATGAGCAGTTCTTC.